Sequencing of this TCR beta chain was carried out in a study of early T cells in non-severe SARS-CoV-2 infection (dated by TCRdb to the early 2020s). In terms of the full investigation: Bulk RNA from unsorted whole blood was used for TCR sequencing, so alpha and beta chains could not be paired.

A case-control design nested within a healthcare worker cohort in London, UK, was used, with weekly nasopharyngeal swab PCR tests and blood sampling performed. Healthcare workers were enrolled in the week of the UK lockdown, from 23 to 31 March 2020, and were followed every week for up to about 16 weeks. About this clonotype itself: There is no known antigen for this receptor. Base qualities are not provided; no much larger clone lies one nucleotide away.

The investigation overall reported the following: Matching against VDJdb was skewed toward anti-spike CD8 responses, likely underestimated virus-specific expansions, and missed private and CD4 specificities.

V loses 6 bases, J loses 9 bases, and the germline ends lie 12 bases apart. The CDR3 numbers 12 residues from cysteine through phenylalanine. Kept here is only the CDR3 DNA, which spans 36 bases and is read in frame from base 1. Taken from the germline V gene (reference sequence), the CDR1 and CDR2 loops are SEHNR and FQNEAQ. The protocol used for the library was 5' RACE. The reads were generated on a NextSeq 500. To correct for sequencing error and PCR bias, the TCR library protocol tagged individual cDNA molecules with unique molecular identifiers. TCR alpha and beta chains were both sequenced, and the abundances of alpha and beta sequences in each sample were closely correlated with each other. On the study's bioinformatics: Decombinator V4 was used to annotate TCR sequences for V gene, J gene and CDR3. Expanded TCRs were defined as changing significantly between any two time points under a Poisson model with p below 0.0001. TCR abundances were normalised to the total number of TCRs sequenced per sample and were expressed as counts per million. MAIT TCRs were defined by TRAV1-2 paired with TRAJ12, TRAJ20 or TRAJ33, and iNKT TCRs by TRAV10 paired with TRAJ18. VDJdb, accessed 1 November 2021, was searched for CMV, EBV and SARS-CoV-2 annotated TCRs, with TCRs annotated for multiple antigens excluded. TCRdb reprocessed the public reads (quality trimming at Q25 with fastp, clone calling with MiXCR) and kept in-frame beta chains. Entries are consolidated by CDR3 protein sequence, retaining the most common genes and DNA. These V and J calls originate from TCRdb's pipeline instead of the authors' own analysis. Counted in this sample were about 49,000 distinct CDR3 sequences; less than 15% of them appeared once. About 2.7% of the sample rests with the top ten.

The material sequenced was whole blood, taken at baseline. The rearranged segments are TRBV7-9 and TRBJ2-1; the D gene cannot be named for sure. The TCR sequence derives from an adult who was a healthcare worker with PCR-confirmed SARS-CoV-2 infection or an uninfected control (not recorded which). The nucleotide sequence reads as follows: TGTGCCAGCAGGCTTTCGGGCGGTGAGCAGTTCTTC. Its product reads: CASRLSGGEQFF.